The 8 T cell receptor beta chains listed next were all sequenced from one sample in a study of blood T cell repertoires in COVID-19. Assay: immunoSEQ multiplex PCR; the TCRdb copy retains only in-frame clones and omits some. Of 150,000 to 200,000 clones in the sample, 85% to 90% were seen once. Sample: peripheral blood. The receptors shown here come from a woman between 70 and 85 years old with COVID-19, enrolled during active disease.

V is TRBV28 and J is TRBJ1-5, with 8 bases lining up with TRBD1. The trim removed 10 bases at V and 6 bases at J, leaving 14 bases unmatched. The CDR3 covers 15 residues. Germline CDR1 reads MDHEN; CDR2 reads SYDVKM. The CDR3 sequence: CATLRPQGAGQPQHF. Written as DNA, the CDR3 is TGTGCCACACTCCGACCTCAGGGGGCGGGTCAGCCCCAGCATTTT.

V gene TRBV20-1 combines with J gene TRBJ1-5; no reliable D call. CDR3 length equals 18 residues. The V end was cut by 3 bases, the J end by 0 bases, with 21 bases between. Germline V CDR1 and CDR2: DFQATT, SNEGSKA (reference sequence). CDR3 bases: TGCAGTGCTAGTCTCGGTTTCAGGCAGACGTATAGCAATCAGCCCCAGCATTTT. Translation: CSASLGFRQTYSNQPQHF.

V usage is TRBV19 and J usage is TRBJ2-1; possible D gene TRBD1, 6 bases. The CDR3 is 13 amino acids. From germline, CDR1 is LNHDA and CDR2 SQIVND (reference sequence). V gave up 5 bases and J gave up 9 bases, with 14 bases separating them. The CDR3 sequence is CASSGVRGGEQFF. The CDR3 DNA sequence: TGTGCCAGTAGTGGCGTTAGAGGGGGTGAGCAGTTCTTC.

The chain has TRBV28 and TRBJ1-5; D remains unclear. The V and J ends lost 6 bases and 5 bases respectively, with 17 bases between them. The CDR3 extends over 15 amino acids. Germline assignment: CDR1 MDHEN and CDR2 SYDVKM. CDR3 loop: CASSSNLRRYQPQHF. CDR3 DNA: TGTGCCAGCAGCTCGAATCTGCGGAGATATCAGCCCCAGCATTTT.

The chain combines TRBV2 with TRBJ1-5; TRBD1 agrees at 8 bases. From germline, CDR1 is SNHLY and CDR2 FYNNEI. This CDR3 comprises 15 residues. V shed 4 bases, J shed 1 base, and the junction held 3 bases outside the gene matches. CDR3 nucleotide sequence: TGTGCCAGCAGTGTAGACAGGGGCAGCAATCAGCCCCAGCATTTT. Translated: CASSVDRGSNQPQHF.

The gene calls are TRBV19 and TRBJ2-1; D remains unclear. With 1 base removed from V and 12 bases from J, the gap between germline ends came to 13 bases. The germline CDR1 and CDR2 sequences are LNHDA and SQIVND (reference sequence). The CDR3 is made up of 13 amino acids. The CDR3 DNA reads TGTGCCAGTAGTATAGGACTCAGTCGCGTGCAGTTCTTC. It codes for CASSIGLSRVQFF.

The chain combines TRBV5-4 with TRBJ2-1; 12 positions agree with TRBD2. Germline CDR1 and CDR2: SGHNT and YYREEE (reference sequence). The CDR3 is 19 amino acids. V lost 0 bases, J lost 0 bases, and 7 bases stayed unmatched. This CDR3 reads CASSLELAGGLSSYNEQFF. In DNA, the CDR3 is TGTGCCAGCAGCTTGGAACTAGCGGGAGGCCTCAGCTCCTACAATGAGCAGTTCTTC.

A remark on this clone: The sample holds other DNA sequences that translate to the same CDR3. This sequence joins TRBV3-1 (or the pseudogene TRBV3-2) and TRBJ2-5; D remains unclear. The germline V gene encodes CDR1 LGHDT and CDR2 YNNKEL (reference sequence). V lost 1 base, J lost 4 bases, and 4 bases lay in between. The length of the CDR3 is 12 residues. The CDR3 DNA reads TGTGCCAGCAGCCAAGCATCAGAGACCCAGTACTTC. Its translation: CASSQASETQYF.